This T cell receptor (beta chain) is from a study of CD8 T cells in Susac syndrome. This CDR3 is built from 17 residues. Deletions cut 6 bases from V and 7 bases from J, with 25 bases between. From blood CD8+ and CD4+ T cells, the TCR beta chain was sequenced. Negative isolation yielded CD4+ and CD8+ T cells, and FACS enriched TEMRA cells. Study-level results: The relatively small number of individuals in the TCR sequencing and HLA analysis was acknowledged by the study.

Concerning this clonotype: Its cognate antigen is unknown.

RNA, at about 0.5 to 1 ug, was reverse transcribed with random hexamers. Across 54 Vbeta and 13 Jbeta, TCR beta CDR3 was amplified with immunoSEQ multiplex PCR. TCRdb passed the immunoSEQ multiplex PCR reads through MiXCR, listing each CDR3 protein once. The table records about 80,000 distinct CDR3 sequences, 94% of them present only once. The genes are TRBV12-3 or TRBV12-4 and TRBJ2-1, with D tentatively TRBD1 or TRBD2 (5 bases each). Sequencing was carried out using CD8+ T cells from PBMCs. This clonotype was sampled from a human donor in good health. In nucleotides, the CDR3 is TGTGCCAGCAGCACTGCGCCCCTCAGGGAGTCTAGGAATGAGCAGTTCTTC. Translation: CASSTAPLRESRNEQFF.